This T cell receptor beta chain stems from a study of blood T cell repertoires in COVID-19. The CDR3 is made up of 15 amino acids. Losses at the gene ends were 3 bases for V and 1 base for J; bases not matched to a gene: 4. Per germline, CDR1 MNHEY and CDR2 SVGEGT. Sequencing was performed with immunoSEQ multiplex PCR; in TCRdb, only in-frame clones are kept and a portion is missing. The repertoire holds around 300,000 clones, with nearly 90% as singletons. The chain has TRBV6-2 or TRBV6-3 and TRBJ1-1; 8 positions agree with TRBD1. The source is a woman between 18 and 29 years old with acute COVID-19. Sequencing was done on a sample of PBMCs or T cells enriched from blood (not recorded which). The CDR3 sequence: CASSYHDRGNTEAFF. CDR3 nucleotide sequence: TGTGCCAGCAGTTATCACGACAGGGGGAACACTGAAGCTTTCTTT.